The rows below give T cell receptor beta chains drawn from one sample of a study of CD8 T cells in Susac syndrome. From the immunoSEQ multiplex PCR reads, TCRdb called clonotypes with MiXCR, one entry per CDR3 protein. This sample has roughly 200,000 distinct CDR3 sequences; less than 95% occur once, and the top ten carry about 0.1%. The sample comprised CD4+ T cells from PBMCs. These receptors were obtained from a human donor in good health. The CDR3 runs from the conserved cysteine through the conserved F or W. D genes are given only for firm matches. A row's size may be missing; if present it is once, few, many or a size class.

D gene: NA
J gene: TRBJ2-7
V gene: TRBV20-1
clone size: once
CDR3 DNA: TGCAGTGCTAGAGATACAGGAAGCTCCTACGAGCAGTACTTC
CDR3 protein: CSARDTGSSYEQYF

D gene: NA
J gene: TRBJ1-1
V gene: TRBV29-1
clone size: NA
CDR3 DNA: TGCAGCGCCGAACTTAATCTGAAAACTGAAGCTTTCTTT
CDR3 protein: CSAELNLKTEAFF

D gene: TRBD1
J gene: TRBJ2-7
V gene: TRBV18
clone size: NA
CDR3 DNA: TGTGCCAGCTCACCGGGACAGGGGAGTGGGCAGTACTTC
CDR3 protein: CASSPGQGSGQYF

D gene: TRBD1
J gene: TRBJ2-7
V gene: TRBV30
clone size: NA
CDR3 DNA: TGTGCCTGGAGTGACCTGACAGGGCTGGGCTACGAGCAGTACTTC
CDR3 protein: CAWSDLTGLGYEQYF

D gene: NA
J gene: TRBJ2-5
V gene: TRBV7-6
clone size: NA
CDR3 DNA: TGTGCCAGCAGCCATCGAGAGCGGAGGTTAGAGACCCAGTACTTC
CDR3 protein: CASSHRERRLETQYF

D gene: NA
J gene: TRBJ2-3
V gene: TRBV5-1
clone size: NA
CDR3 DNA: TGCGCCAGCAGCTTGGCGACAGCTTTAGATACGCAGTATTTT
CDR3 protein: CASSLATALDTQYF

D gene: NA
J gene: TRBJ1-4
V gene: TRBV12-3/TRBV12-4
clone size: NA
CDR3 DNA: TGTGCCAGCAGCCTGACACAGGGACTGGGGGAAAAACTGTTTTTT
CDR3 protein: CASSLTQGLGEKLFF

D gene: TRBD1
J gene: TRBJ1-2
V gene: TRBV7-2
clone size: NA
CDR3 DNA: TGTGCCAGCAGCTTATCCGGACAGGGGGCGCTCGGCTACACCTTC
CDR3 protein: CASSLSGQGALGYTF

D gene: NA
J gene: TRBJ2-7
V gene: TRBV18
clone size: NA
CDR3 DNA: TGTGCCAGCTCACCGGGCAGAGACTACGAGCAGTACTTC
CDR3 protein: CASSPGRDYEQYF

D gene: NA
J gene: TRBJ1-1
V gene: TRBV15
clone size: NA
CDR3 DNA: TGTGCCACCAGCATCCGTGCGGATACTGAAGCTTTCTTT
CDR3 protein: CATSIRADTEAFF

D gene: NA
J gene: TRBJ2-3
V gene: TRBV11-1
clone size: NA
CDR3 DNA: TGTGCCAGCAGCTTAGGGAGGCGGTCCACAGATACGCAGTATTTT
CDR3 protein: CASSLGRRSTDTQYF

D gene: NA
J gene: TRBJ2-2
V gene: TRBV20-1
clone size: NA
CDR3 DNA: TGCAGTGCTAGAGTCCGGACGCCGAACACCGGGGAGCTGTTTTTT
CDR3 protein: CSARVRTPNTGELFF

D gene: TRBD1
J gene: TRBJ2-3
V gene: TRBV7-2
clone size: NA
CDR3 DNA: TGTGCCAGCAGCGTATCGGGACAGCGCCCAGATACGCAGTATTTT
CDR3 protein: CASSVSGQRPDTQYF

D gene: TRBD1
J gene: TRBJ2-2
V gene: TRBV25-1
clone size: NA
CDR3 DNA: TGTGCCAGCAGTGAAATCGGACAGGCCGGGGAGCTGTTTTTT
CDR3 protein: CASSEIGQAGELFF

D gene: NA
J gene: TRBJ2-7
V gene: TRBV29-1
clone size: NA
CDR3 DNA: TGCAGCGTTACGGACCGATACGAGCAGTACTTC
CDR3 protein: CSVTDRYEQYF

D gene: TRBD2
J gene: TRBJ2-1
V gene: TRBV7-3
clone size: NA
CDR3 DNA: TGTGCCAGCAGCCCTACTAGCGGCCTAGGCTCCTACAATGAGCAGTTCTTC
CDR3 protein: CASSPTSGLGSYNEQFF

D gene: NA
J gene: TRBJ1-1
V gene: TRBV20-1
clone size: NA
CDR3 DNA: TGCAGTGCTAGAGGGGACGGGAACACTGAAGCTTTCTTT
CDR3 protein: CSARGDGNTEAFF